The subject of this entry is one T cell receptor (beta chain). Primers targeting TRAV and TRBV primed first-strand cDNA, covering alpha and beta chains. The TCRs were subjected to amplification over roughly 20 PCR cycles employing a constant-region primer in conjunction with a V-primer adapter. Via MiXCR, TCRdb re-called the reads, giving one row per CDR3 protein. The sample shows some 13,000 distinct CDR3 sequences, around three fifths of them seen only once. CDR1 and CDR2 (germline): LGHDT, YNNKEL (reference sequence). Trimming cost V 6 bases and J 2 bases; bases outside gene matches: 6. The CDR3 is made up of 14 amino acids. The data were taken from a study of low-dose radiotherapy and immunotherapy resistance in tumors. At the level of the study: A total of 6.5 Gy was given to Cohort 1 as 0.5 Gy per fraction every 2 weeks.

This clonotype was sampled from a human donor with advanced metastatic prostate, ovarian, gallbladder or colorectal cancer (not recorded which). This table probably holds off-target reads from a library built for another chain. The V call is TRBV3-1, the J call TRBJ2-7; TRBD1 matches at 8 bases. The CDR3 DNA reads TGTGCCAGCAGTCCAAGGACAGGGCCCTACGAGCAGTACTTC. Residues: CASSPRTGPYEQYF.